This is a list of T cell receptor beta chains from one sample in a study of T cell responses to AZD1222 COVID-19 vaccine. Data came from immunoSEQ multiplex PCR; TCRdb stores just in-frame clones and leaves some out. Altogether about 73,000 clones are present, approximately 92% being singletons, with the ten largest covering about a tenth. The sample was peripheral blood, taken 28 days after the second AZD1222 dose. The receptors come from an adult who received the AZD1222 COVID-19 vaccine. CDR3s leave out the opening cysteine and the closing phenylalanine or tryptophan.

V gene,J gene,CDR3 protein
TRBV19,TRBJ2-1,ASGVAGGTNEQF
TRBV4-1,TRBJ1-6,ASSPRQGNSPLH
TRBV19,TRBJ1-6,ASNSNSPLH
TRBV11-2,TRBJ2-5,ASSLVWGETQY
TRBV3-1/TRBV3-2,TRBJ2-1,ASSPDSAYNEQF
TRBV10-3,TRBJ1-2,AISSGTGLAENRGYT
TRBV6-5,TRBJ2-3,ASSQGTGRTDTQY
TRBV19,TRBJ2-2,ASSISTGANTGELF
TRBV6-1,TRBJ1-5,ASSEAGGPYQPQH
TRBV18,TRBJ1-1,ASSPAGQGNTEAF
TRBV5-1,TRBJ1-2,ASSLATGLDGYT
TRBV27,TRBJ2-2,ASSLLAGVAGELF
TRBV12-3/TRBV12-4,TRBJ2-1,ASSLFNEQF
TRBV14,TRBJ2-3,ASSQDVGTWGY
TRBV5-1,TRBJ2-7,ASRDPRSSYEQY
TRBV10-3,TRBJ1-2,AISPGQGGPGYT
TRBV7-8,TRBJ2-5,ASSTGRLPETQY
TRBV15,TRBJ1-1,ATSRDGLRGSEAF
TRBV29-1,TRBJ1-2,SVDPDRGKGYGYT
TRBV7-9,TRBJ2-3,ASSLAGPDTQY
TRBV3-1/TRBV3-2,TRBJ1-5,ASSQGRGGEPQH
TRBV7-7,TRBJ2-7,ASSPSSQGEQY
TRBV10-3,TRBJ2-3,AISESTTSGKPSFSTDTQY